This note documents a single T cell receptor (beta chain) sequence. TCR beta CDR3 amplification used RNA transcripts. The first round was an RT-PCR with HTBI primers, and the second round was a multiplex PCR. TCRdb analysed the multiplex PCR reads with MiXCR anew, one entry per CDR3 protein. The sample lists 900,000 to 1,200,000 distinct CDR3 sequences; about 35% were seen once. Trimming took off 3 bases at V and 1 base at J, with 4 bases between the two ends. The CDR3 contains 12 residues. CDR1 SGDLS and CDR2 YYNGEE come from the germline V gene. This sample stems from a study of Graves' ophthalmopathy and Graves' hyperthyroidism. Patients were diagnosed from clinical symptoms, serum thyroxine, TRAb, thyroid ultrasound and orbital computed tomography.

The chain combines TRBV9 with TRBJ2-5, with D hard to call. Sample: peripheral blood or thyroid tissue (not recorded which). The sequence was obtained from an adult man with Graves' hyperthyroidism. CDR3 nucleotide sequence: TGTGCCAGCAGCGCCCGCCAAGAGACCCAGTACTTC. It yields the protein CASSARQETQYF.